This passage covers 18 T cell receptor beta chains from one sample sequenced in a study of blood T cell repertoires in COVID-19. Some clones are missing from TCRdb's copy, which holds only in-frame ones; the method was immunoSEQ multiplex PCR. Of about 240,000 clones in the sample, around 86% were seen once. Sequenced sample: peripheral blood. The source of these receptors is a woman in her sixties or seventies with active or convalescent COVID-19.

The CDR3 nucleotides read TGTGCCAGCAGGGGACACGGTAACACCGGGGAGCTGTTTTTT. It yields the protein CASRGHGNTGELFF. The chain combines TRBV27 with TRBJ2-2, with a weak D call TRBD1 (6 bases). The CDR3 sequence is 14 residues long. Looked up from germline, CDR1 is MNHEY and CDR2 is SMNVEV (reference sequence). V shed 6 bases and J shed 2 bases, with 10 bases lying between them.

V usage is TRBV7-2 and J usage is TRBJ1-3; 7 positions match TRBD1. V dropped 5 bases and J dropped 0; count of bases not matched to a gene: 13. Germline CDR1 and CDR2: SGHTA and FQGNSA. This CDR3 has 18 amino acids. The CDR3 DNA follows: TGTGCCAGCAGCCGTTTTTCGGGACAGCTTTACTCTGGAAACACCATATATTTT. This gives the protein CASSRFSGQLYSGNTIYF.

This CDR3 is CASSISGPGTDTQYF. In DNA form, the CDR3 reads TGTGCCAGTAGTATAAGTGGCCCTGGCACAGATACGCAGTATTTT. The chain links TRBV19 to TRBJ2-3, with D unresolved. Germline V gives CDR1 LNHDA, CDR2 SQIVND (reference sequence). CDR3 size: 15 residues. Trimming cost V 2 bases and J 1 base, with 10 bases left between them.

In nucleotides, the CDR3 is TGTGCCAGCAGCTTGGCCGCTGCTAGCATGGGCACAGATACGCAGTATTTT. This gives the protein CASSLAAASMGTDTQYF. V gene TRBV5-5 combines with J gene TRBJ2-3; possible D gene TRBD2, 5 bases. Trimming stripped 0 bases from V and 1 base from J, with 15 bases between. There are 17 residues in the CDR3. Germline assignment: CDR1 SGHKS and CDR2 YYEKEE (reference sequence).

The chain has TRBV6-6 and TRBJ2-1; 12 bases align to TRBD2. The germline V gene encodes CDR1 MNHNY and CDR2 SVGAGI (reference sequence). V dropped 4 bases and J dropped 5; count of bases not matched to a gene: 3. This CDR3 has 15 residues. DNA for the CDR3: TGTGCCAGCAGTTCCCGACTAGCGGGGGACAATGAGCAGTTCTTC. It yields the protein CASSSRLAGDNEQFF.

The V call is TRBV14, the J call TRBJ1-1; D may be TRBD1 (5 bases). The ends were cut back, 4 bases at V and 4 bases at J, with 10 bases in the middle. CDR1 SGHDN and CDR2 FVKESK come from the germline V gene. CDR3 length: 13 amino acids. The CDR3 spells CASSRYQGTEAFF. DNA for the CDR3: TGTGCCAGCAGCCGATACCAGGGCACTGAAGCTTTCTTT.

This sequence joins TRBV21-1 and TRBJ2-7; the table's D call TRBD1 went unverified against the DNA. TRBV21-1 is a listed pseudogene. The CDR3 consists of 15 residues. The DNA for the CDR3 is TGTGCCAGCAGCAAAGAAGGGGTCAGGGTCCACGAGCAGTACTTC. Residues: CASSKEGVRVHEQYF.

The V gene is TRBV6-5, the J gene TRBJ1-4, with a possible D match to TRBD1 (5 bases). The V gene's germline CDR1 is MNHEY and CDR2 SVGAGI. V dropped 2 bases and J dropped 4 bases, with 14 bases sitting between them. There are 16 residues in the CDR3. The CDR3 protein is CASSYGFGGFNEKLFF. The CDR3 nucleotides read TGTGCCAGCAGTTACGGGTTTGGGGGGTTTAATGAAAAACTGTTTTTT.

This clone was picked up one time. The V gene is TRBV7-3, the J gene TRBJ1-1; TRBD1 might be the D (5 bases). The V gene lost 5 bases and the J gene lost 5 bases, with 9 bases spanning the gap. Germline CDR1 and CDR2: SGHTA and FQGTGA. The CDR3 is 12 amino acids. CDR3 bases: TGTGCCAGCAGCCCCGGGGGTACTGAAGCTTTCTTT. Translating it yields CASSPGGTEAFF.

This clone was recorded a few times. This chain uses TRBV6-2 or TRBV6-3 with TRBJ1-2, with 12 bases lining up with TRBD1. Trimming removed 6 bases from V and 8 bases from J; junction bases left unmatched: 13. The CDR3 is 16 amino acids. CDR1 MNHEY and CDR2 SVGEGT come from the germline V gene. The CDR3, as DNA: TGTGCCAGCAGCGCCGGGACAGGGGGCCGAGCGGGAGGCTACACCTTC. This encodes CASSAGTGGRAGGYTF.

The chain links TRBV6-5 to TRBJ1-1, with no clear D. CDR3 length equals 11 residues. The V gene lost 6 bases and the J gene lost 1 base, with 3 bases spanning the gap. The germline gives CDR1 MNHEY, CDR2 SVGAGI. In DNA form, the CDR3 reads TGTGCCAGCAGCAGGAACACTGAAGCTTTCTTT. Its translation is CASSRNTEAFF.

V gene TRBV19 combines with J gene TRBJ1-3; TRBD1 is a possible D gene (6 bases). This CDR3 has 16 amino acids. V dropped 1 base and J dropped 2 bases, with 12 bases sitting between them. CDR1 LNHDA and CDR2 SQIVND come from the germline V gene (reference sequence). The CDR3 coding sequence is TGTGCCAGTAGTATAGTGCGCAGGGGAGCTGGAAACACCATATATTTT. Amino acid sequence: CASSIVRRGAGNTIYF. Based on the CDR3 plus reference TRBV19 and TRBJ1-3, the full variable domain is DGGITQSPKYLFRKEGQNVTLSCEQNLNHDAMYWYRQDPGQGLRLIYYSQIVNDFQKGDIAEGYSVSREKKESFPLTVTSAQKNPTAFYLCASSIVRRGAGNTIYFGEGSWLTVV.

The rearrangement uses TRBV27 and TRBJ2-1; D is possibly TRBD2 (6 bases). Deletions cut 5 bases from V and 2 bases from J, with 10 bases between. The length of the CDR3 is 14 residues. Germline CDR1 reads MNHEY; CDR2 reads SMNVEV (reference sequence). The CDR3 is CASSPSVPYNEQFF. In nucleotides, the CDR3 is TGTGCCAGCAGTCCTAGCGTCCCCTACAATGAGCAGTTCTTC.

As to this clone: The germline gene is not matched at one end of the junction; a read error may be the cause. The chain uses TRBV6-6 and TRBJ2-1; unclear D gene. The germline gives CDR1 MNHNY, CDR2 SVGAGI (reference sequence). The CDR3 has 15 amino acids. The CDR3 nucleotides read TGTGCCAGCAGTTACTCACAGATCTCCCACAATGAGCAGTTCTTC. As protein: CASSYSQISHNEQFF.

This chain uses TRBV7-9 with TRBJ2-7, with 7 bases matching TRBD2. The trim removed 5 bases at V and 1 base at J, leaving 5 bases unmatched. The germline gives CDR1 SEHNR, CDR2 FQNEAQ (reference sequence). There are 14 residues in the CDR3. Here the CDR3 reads CASSPRLASYEQYF. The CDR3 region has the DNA TGTGCCAGCAGCCCCCGACTAGCTTCCTACGAGCAGTACTTC.

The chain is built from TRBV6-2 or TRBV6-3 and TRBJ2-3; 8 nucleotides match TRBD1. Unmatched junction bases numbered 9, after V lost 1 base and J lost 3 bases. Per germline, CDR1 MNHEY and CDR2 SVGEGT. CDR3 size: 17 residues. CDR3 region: CASSYFSNRGSTDTQYF. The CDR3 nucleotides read TGTGCCAGCAGTTACTTTTCTAACAGGGGGTCAACAGATACGCAGTATTTT.

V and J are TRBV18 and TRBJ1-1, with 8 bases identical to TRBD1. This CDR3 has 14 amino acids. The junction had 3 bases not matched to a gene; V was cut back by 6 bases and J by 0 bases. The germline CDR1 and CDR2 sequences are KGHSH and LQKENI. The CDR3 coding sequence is TGTGCCAGCTCCGCGACAGGGGTGAACACTGAAGCTTTCTTT. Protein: CASSATGVNTEAFF.

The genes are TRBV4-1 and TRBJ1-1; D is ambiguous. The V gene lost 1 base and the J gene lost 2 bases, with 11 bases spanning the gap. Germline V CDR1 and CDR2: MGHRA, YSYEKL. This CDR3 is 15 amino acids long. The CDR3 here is CASSQVGRSNTEAFF. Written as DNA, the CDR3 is TGCGCCAGCAGCCAAGTGGGCAGAAGTAACACTGAAGCTTTCTTT.